This is a list of T cell receptor beta chains from one sample in a study of blood T cell repertoires in COVID-19. Method: immunoSEQ multiplex PCR; TCRdb's copy keeps in-frame clones and lacks some. This sample has hundreds of thousands of clones, with around 90% found just once. The sample was peripheral blood. The receptors shown here come from a man between 60 and 75 years old with COVID-19, enrolled during active disease. Each CDR3 is given with its conserved first and last residue. D genes are given only for firm matches. Rows give clone size only sometimes, using once, few, many, or a class for an expanded clone.

j_call clone_size cdr3_length v_call d_call cdr3_nt cdr3_aa
TRBJ1-1 . 14 TRBV2 TRBD1 TGTGCCAGCAGTTTGGACAGGGGGAACACTGAAGCTTTCTTT CASSLDRGNTEAFF
TRBJ2-7 . 14 TRBV6-1 . TGTGCCAGCAGTGAGTACAGCTCCTCTTACGAGCAGTACTTC CASSEYSSSYEQYF
TRBJ1-1 . 15 TRBV2 . TGTGCCAGCAGTGATCGCGGCAGCATGAACACTGAAGCTTTCTTT CASSDRGSMNTEAFF
TRBJ1-5 . 16 TRBV30 . TGTGCCTGGAGTGTAGGGGGGGCTGACTTATGGCAGCCCCAGCATTTT CAWSVGGADLWQPQHF
TRBJ1-2 once 15 TRBV28 TRBD1 TGTGCCAGCAGTTTACTAGGGACAGCCAACTATGGCTACACCTTC CASSLLGTANYGYTF
TRBJ1-1 . 13 TRBV20-1 TRBD1 TGCAGTGCTAGTGGGACAGCGAACACTGAAGCTTTCTTT CSASGTANTEAFF
TRBJ2-1 . 15 TRBV9 . TGTGCCAGCAGCGTAGCGGGAGAAACCTACAATGAGCAGTTCTTC CASSVAGETYNEQFF
TRBJ1-1 . 14 TRBV5-1 . TGCGCCAGCAGCTTGGCCGTTATGAACACTGAAGCTTTCTTT CASSLAVMNTEAFF
TRBJ1-1 . 17 TRBV7-2 TRBD1 TGTGCCAGCAGCTTAGAAGGGACAGGGGTTGGTGAAACTGAAGCTTTCTTT CASSLEGTGVGETEAFF
TRBJ2-1 . 18 TRBV11-2 TRBD1 TGTGCCAGCAGCCTCGGGACAGGGGGGCCCAGCTCCTACAATGAGCAGTTCTTC CASSLGTGGPSSYNEQFF